Listed below are T cell receptor beta chains from one sample, sequenced in a study of T-cell reconstitution after alpha-beta-depleted transplantation in children. Via MiXCR, TCRdb re-called the PCR reads, giving one row per CDR3 protein. The sample has about 980,000 distinct CDR3 sequences, about 29% seen once. The input for sequencing was PBMCs, mostly from graft donor cells, taken 360 days after TCRalphabeta/CD19-depleted stem cell transplant. The receptors stem from a boy younger than two who had a stem cell transplant for SCID, so the T cells may come from the graft donor. The CDR3 runs from the conserved cysteine through the conserved F or W. The order of the fields is V gene, J gene, CDR3 protein.

>TRBV5-1|TRBJ2-3
CASSEIDRSTDTQYF
>TRBV20-1|TRBJ2-1
CSASAPLAGSYNEQFF
>TRBV20-1|TRBJ2-3
CSAYDSGGAKDTQYF
>TRBV6-1|TRBJ1-5
CASKESGLNQPQHF
>TRBV9|TRBJ2-1
CASSVWGGDNEQFF
>TRBV5-1|TRBJ2-3
CASSLGPGLGGDTQYF
>TRBV29-1|TRBJ2-3
CSVEGGTATDTQYF
>TRBV7-2|TRBJ1-5
CASSFSGHSNQPQHF
>TRBV2|TRBJ2-5
CASKTRGSQYF
>TRBV28|TRBJ1-4
CASSYTGTYEKLFF
>TRBV4-3|TRBJ2-1
CASSQPPSGGELNEQFF
>TRBV5-1|TRBJ1-5
CASSDGGGNQPQHF
>TRBV10-3|TRBJ1-2
CAIADLDRHGYTF
>TRBV3-1|TRBJ2-1
CASSQVTSRRSYNEQFF
>TRBV12-3/TRBV12-4|TRBJ2-3
CASSLGLAGPQKYF
>TRBV7-2|TRBJ1-1
CASSLAQTVNTEAFF
>TRBV13|TRBJ2-1
CASSLGYRGTNNEQFF
>TRBV24-1|TRBJ1-2
CATSDSRRRYGYTF
>TRBV5-1|TRBJ2-2
CASSLAQEDTGELFF
>TRBV18|TRBJ2-1
CASSPQGSGGPNEQFF
>TRBV4-3|TRBJ2-3
CASSQDRTGKVTDTQYF
>TRBV24-1|TRBJ1-5
CATSDREDRYQPQHF
>TRBV12-3/TRBV12-4|TRBJ2-6
CASSFGLAGANVLTF
>TRBV5-1|TRBJ1-2
CASSSTGGISYGYTF
>TRBV7-9|TRBJ2-1
CARGGDSYNEQFF
>TRBV12-3/TRBV12-4|TRBJ2-1
CASIETVWMDEQFF
>TRBV5-1|TRBJ2-3
CASSLRLAGFSSTDTQYF
>TRBV7-7|TRBJ2-7
CASSSNDRKLPYEQYF
>TRBV4-2|TRBJ2-7
CASSQDLGLAGEQYF
>TRBV13|TRBJ2-3
CASTPGHNTDTQYF
>TRBV9|TRBJ2-1
CASTGGGHSYNEQFF
>TRBV5-1|TRBJ1-4
CASSLKWAEEKLFF
>TRBV27|TRBJ2-5
CASRSRVRDETQYF
>TRBV5-6|TRBJ1-4
CASSRRDRPNEKLFF
>TRBV2|TRBJ1-6
CASIPGPRGSPLHF
>TRBV6-2/TRBV6-3|TRBJ2-3
CASMSSEMSTDTQYF
>TRBV5-1|TRBJ2-3
CASSRVRTQNTDTQYF
>TRBV5-1|TRBJ2-2
CASSWGGPNTGELFF
>TRBV5-1|TRBJ2-2
CASSLGSPITGELFF
>TRBV20-1|TRBJ2-7
CSARDKVDPYEQYF
>TRBV6-1|TRBJ2-1
CASSRDREVGEQFF
>TRBV5-6|TRBJ2-5
CASSPRRESKTQYF